The 29 T cell receptor beta chains in this list originate from one sample, sequenced in a study of hypomethylating agent response in myelodysplastic syndrome. Produced via immunoSEQ multiplex PCR; TCRdb's table is partial and in-frame only. This sample has a few thousand clones, with 82% found just once. The specimen was bone marrow, collected before or after starting hypomethylating agent treatment for myelodysplastic syndrome (not recorded which). These TCRs come from a human donor with myelodysplastic syndrome.

The chain has TRBV6-5 and TRBJ1-5; D may be TRBD1 (6 bases). Trimming shortened V by 6 bases and J by 0 bases, and 9 bases separated the two germline ends. Germline V gives CDR1 MNHEY, CDR2 SVGAGI. The CDR3 length is 14 residues. The CDR3 protein is CASRKTGSNQPQHF. CDR3 coding DNA: TGTGCCAGCAGAAAGACAGGTAGCAATCAGCCCCAGCATTTT.

The chain couples TRBV27 to TRBJ1-2, with 8 nucleotides matching TRBD1. This CDR3 has 13 amino acids. J lost 8 bases, V lost 5 bases, and 7 bases had no gene match. The V gene's germline CDR1 is MNHEY and CDR2 SMNVEV (reference sequence). The chain's CDR3 is CASSALTGAGYTF. Here the CDR3 DNA reads TGTGCCAGCAGTGCCTTGACAGGGGCCGGCTACACCTTC.

This rearrangement joins TRBV23-1 to TRBJ1-1; D is unclear. TRBV23-1 is an ORF, with its function uncertain. V shed 7 bases and J shed 7 bases, with 22 bases lying between them. The CDR3 sequence is 15 residues long. This chain's CDR3 is CASIALGGQHSEAFF. CDR3 DNA sequence: TGCGCCAGCATCGCCCTGGGCGGGCAGCACAGTGAAGCTTTCTTT.

This clone has just a few counts. The gene calls are TRBV7-8 and TRBJ2-1; 8 bases line up with TRBD1. The V gene's germline CDR1 is SGHVS and CDR2 FQNEAQ. CDR3 length equals 15 residues. Trimming removed 1 base from V and 8 bases from J; junction bases left unmatched: 7. The CDR3 region has the DNA TGTGCCAGCAGCTTAGTTGGACAGGGCTGGGATGAGCAGTTCTTC. Amino acid sequence: CASSLVGQGWDEQFF.

The chain uses TRBV18 and TRBJ2-7; a possible D gene is TRBD2 (6 bases). Between the trimmed V and J ends, which lost 6 bases and 2 bases, there was a span of 17 bases. The germline V gene encodes CDR1 KGHSH and CDR2 LQKENI. The CDR3 is 15 residues long. The CDR3 nucleotides read TGTGCCAGCTCCCGGGAGAGGGGCGATACCTACGAGCAGTACTTC. Its translation: CASSRERGDTYEQYF.

The rearrangement uses TRBV28 and TRBJ1-2; no clear D gene. CDR1 and CDR2 (germline): MDHEN, SYDVKM. The germline V and J ends were trimmed by 3 bases and 4 bases, with 6 bases remaining between them. The CDR3 sequence is 12 residues long. This chain's CDR3 is CASSFGAYGYTF. CDR3 in DNA: TGTGCCAGCAGTTTTGGAGCCTATGGCTACACCTTC.

The chain is built from TRBV7-2 and TRBJ2-3; TRBD2 might be the D (6 bases). With 4 bases removed from V and 8 bases from J, the gap between germline ends came to 10 bases. This CDR3 spans 12 amino acids. Germline lookup yields CDR1 SGHTA and CDR2 FQGNSA. The CDR3 bases are TGTGCCAGCAGCTCAACGGGAGTTACGCAGTATTTT. This sequence encodes CASSSTGVTQYF.

This sequence joins TRBV5-1 and TRBJ2-7, with TRBD1 matching over 8 bases. V shed 0 bases, J shed 0 bases, and the junction held 5 bases outside the gene matches. Germline CDR1 reads SGHRS; CDR2 reads YFSETQ. The CDR3 sequence is 16 residues long. The CDR3 region is CASSLAGQVSSYEQYF. CDR3 nucleotides: TGCGCCAGCAGCTTGGCGGGACAGGTTAGCTCCTACGAGCAGTACTTC.

The chain employs TRBV4-2 and TRBJ1-6, with TRBD1 as a possible D gene (6 bases). CDR1 and CDR2 from the germline V gene are LGHNA and YNFKEQ. The length of the CDR3 is 15 residues. Trimming pared 5 bases from V and 7 bases from J, leaving 15 bases between. As DNA, the CDR3 is TGTGCCAGCAGCTCAACAGGGCCCGGAAATTCACCCCTCCACTTT. Protein: CASSSTGPGNSPLHF.

This clone ranks as large. The chain employs TRBV5-5 and TRBJ2-7; D is unclear. Per germline, CDR1 SGHKS and CDR2 YYEKEE (reference sequence). This CDR3 has 11 amino acids. V lost 0 bases and J lost 2, with 0 bases in between. The CDR3 loop reads CASSLAYEQYF. The CDR3 nucleotides read TGTGCCAGCAGCTTGGCCTACGAGCAGTACTTC. Filled out from reference TRBV5-5 and TRBJ2-7, the complete variable domain reads DAGVTQSPTHLIKTRGQQVTLRCSPISGHKSVSWYQQVLGQGPQFIFQYYEKEERGRGNFPDRFSARQFPNYSSELNVNALLLGDSALYLCASSLAYEQYFGPGTRLTVT.

This clone was detected a few times. The V call is TRBV19, the J call TRBJ1-1, with D possibly matching TRBD1 (5 bases). The CDR3 extends over 16 amino acids. Between the trimmed V and J ends, which lost 0 bases and 4 bases, there was a span of 15 bases. CDR1 LNHDA and CDR2 SQIVND come from the germline V gene (reference sequence). CDR3 coding DNA: TGTGCCAGTAGTATAGAGGGGAGGACAAGGGCCACTGAAGCTTTCTTT. It codes for CASSIEGRTRATEAFF.

The sample holds a few counts of this clone. J is TRBJ1-1 and V is TRBV7-9; tentatively, D is TRBD1 (6 bases). Looked up from germline, CDR1 is SEHNR and CDR2 is FQNEAQ (reference sequence). This CDR3 has 14 amino acids. The V and J ends lost 4 bases and 1 base respectively, with 10 bases between them. In nucleotides, the CDR3 is TGTGCCAGCAGCTCCCGGGACAAGAACACTGAAGCTTTCTTT. Protein sequence: CASSSRDKNTEAFF.

This chain connects TRBV5-6 to TRBJ2-3, with D uncertain. Germline V gene lookup returns CDR1 SGHDT and CDR2 YYEEEE. V dropped 2 bases and J dropped 2 bases, with 6 bases sitting between them. The length of the CDR3 is 13 residues. CDR3 nucleotides: TGTGCCAGCAGCTTAAGTACCACAGATACGCAGTATTTT. It specifies CASSLSTTDTQYF.

The chain carries TRBV5-1 and TRBJ2-1, with 7 bases that match TRBD2. The germline CDR1 and CDR2 sequences are SGHRS and YFSETQ. This CDR3 is 16 amino acids long. V shed 4 bases and J 0 bases; nucleotides not matched to a gene: 7. Written as DNA, the CDR3 is TGCGCCAGCAGCGCTGGAGGCGGGGGCTCCTACAATGAGCAGTTCTTC. It yields the protein CASSAGGGGSYNEQFF.

This chain connects TRBV4-3 to TRBJ2-7; D unclear. Between the trimmed V and J ends, which lost 0 bases and 6 bases, there was a span of 9 bases. Germline V gene lookup returns CDR1 LGHNA and CDR2 YSLEER. The CDR3 is made up of 13 amino acids. Here the CDR3 reads CASSQDGAAEQYF. The CDR3 DNA reads TGCGCCAGCAGCCAAGATGGAGCCGCCGAGCAGTACTTC.

The genes are TRBV5-1 and TRBJ2-3, with 8 bases lining up with TRBD2. This CDR3 has 16 amino acids. After removal of 4 bases from V and 4 bases from J, the junction contained 11 bases not matched to a gene. CDR1 SGHRS and CDR2 YFSETQ come from the germline V gene. The CDR3 loop is CASSAVSGEFPDTQYF. CDR3 DNA sequence: TGCGCCAGCAGCGCCGTTAGCGGGGAATTCCCAGATACGCAGTATTTT.

The rearrangement uses TRBV25-1 and TRBJ2-3; D unclear. This CDR3 spans 14 amino acids. Germline CDR1 MGHDK, CDR2 SYGVNS. Trimming left V 5 bases short and J 0 bases short, with 9 bases between. In DNA form, the CDR3 reads TGTGCCAGCAGTCCCCGGCTAAGCACAGATACGCAGTATTTT. It yields the protein CASSPRLSTDTQYF.

This rearrangement joins TRBV9 to TRBJ2-7, with 8 positions matching TRBD1. The V segment lost 3 bases and the J segment 6 bases; nucleotides outside the gene matches: 5. This CDR3 region has 13 residues. Germline assignment: CDR1 SGDLS and CDR2 YYNGEE. Written as DNA, the CDR3 is TGTGCCAGCAGCGCGACAGGGGACGGCGAGCAGTACTTC. Protein sequence: CASSATGDGEQYF.

The chain has TRBV30 and TRBJ1-5; D remains unclear. Germline V lookup: CDR1 GTSNPN, CDR2 SVGIG (reference sequence). V shed 3 bases and J shed 0 bases, with 6 bases lying between them. There are 13 residues in the CDR3. The CDR3 is CAWRQYSNQPQHF. CDR3 DNA sequence: TGTGCCTGGAGACAGTATAGCAATCAGCCCCAGCATTTT.

This clone came up a few times. CDR3 in amino acids: CASSRYEGAYEQYF. In DNA, the CDR3 is TGTGCCAGCAGCCGCTATGAAGGCGCCTACGAGCAGTACTTC. The gene calls are TRBV14 and TRBJ2-7; D is unclear. V lost 4 bases and J 2 bases, leaving 12 bases between the germline ends. CDR3 length: 14 residues. Germline CDR1 reads SGHDN; CDR2 reads FVKESK.

The chain carries TRBV6-5 and TRBJ2-4; TRBD2 might be the D (5 bases). The CDR3 covers 15 residues. Germline V lookup: CDR1 MNHEY, CDR2 SVGAGI. Trimming left V 0 bases short and J 2 bases short, with 8 bases between. The CDR3 loop is CASSYSRETKNIQYF. The CDR3 DNA follows: TGTGCCAGCAGTTACTCGAGGGAAACCAAAAACATTCAGTACTTC.

The chain carries TRBV4-1 and TRBJ1-2, with 7 nucleotides matching TRBD1. Per germline, CDR1 MGHRA and CDR2 YSYEKL. The V segment lost 1 base and the J segment 2 bases; nucleotides outside the gene matches: 4. The CDR3 runs 15 residues. The CDR3 nucleotides are TGCGCCAGCAGCCAAGTCGGGACAGAGAACTATGGCTACACCTTC. Its protein product is CASSQVGTENYGYTF.

The rearrangement joins TRBV10-3 to TRBJ1-1; D unclear. Germline CDR1 ENHRY, CDR2 SYGVKD. Trimming cost V 0 bases and J 3 bases, with 8 bases left between them. This CDR3 region has 14 residues. The CDR3 loop is CAISESVDDTEAFF. CDR3 coding DNA: TGTGCCATCAGTGAGTCCGTAGATGACACTGAAGCTTTCTTT.

CDR3 sequence: CASSQTITDTQYF. DNA for the CDR3: TGCGCCAGCAGCCAAACAATCACAGATACGCAGTATTTT. The V and J genes are TRBV4-3 and TRBJ2-3; no firm D call. The V end lost 2 bases, the J end lost 2 bases, and 5 bases lay between the germline ends. The CDR3 runs 13 residues. CDR1 is LGHNA, CDR2 YSLEER, per germline.

This chain connects TRBV9 to TRBJ2-1; possible D gene TRBD1, 6 bases. The V gene's germline CDR1 is SGDLS and CDR2 YYNGEE. This CDR3 is 15 amino acids long. Between the trimmed V and J ends, which lost 2 bases and 4 bases, there was a span of 13 bases. This CDR3 is CASSVAGTLYNEQFF. The DNA for the CDR3 is TGTGCCAGCAGCGTCGCCGGGACACTTTACAATGAGCAGTTCTTC.

Points on this clone: The same CDR3 also results from other DNA sequences found in this sample. The chain couples TRBV6-5 to TRBJ1-2, with D possibly being TRBD1 (5 bases). This CDR3 spans 14 amino acids. The germline V gene encodes CDR1 MNHEY and CDR2 SVGAGI. With 6 bases removed from V and 6 bases from J, the gap between germline ends came to 17 bases. This CDR3 is CASSLGQVNDGYTF. DNA for the CDR3: TGTGCCAGCAGCCTGGGGCAGGTTAATGATGGCTACACCTTC.

The V and J genes are TRBV6-1 and TRBJ1-6, with TRBD1 identical over 9 bases. The germline V gene encodes CDR1 MNHNS and CDR2 SASEGT. V lost 4 bases and J lost 11; bases outside the gene matches: 18. The CDR3 extends over 18 amino acids. Written as DNA, the CDR3 is TGTGCCAGCAGTGTCATACAAGTTCCGGGACAGGGCGTTCCACCCCTCCACTTT. Protein product: CASSVIQVPGQGVPPLHF.

The V gene is TRBV5-1, the J gene TRBJ2-1, with D unresolved. The V end was cut by 0 bases, the J end by 0 bases, with 7 bases between. The CDR3 is 15 amino acids. In germline, CDR1 is SGHRS, CDR2 YFSETQ. The CDR3 spells CASSLEGNSYNEQFF. CDR3 DNA sequence: TGCGCCAGCAGCTTGGAGGGCAACTCCTACAATGAGCAGTTCTTC.

Concerning this clone: At one end the junction does not follow the germline gene, possibly because of a read error. The rearrangement links TRBV7-8 to TRBJ2-1, with 8 bases identical to TRBD2. Germline-derived CDR1 and CDR2 are SGHVS and FQNEAQ. CDR3 size: 13 residues. CDR3 loop: CASNLAGSGEQFF. The CDR3 DNA reads as TGTGCCAGCAACTTAGCGGGGAGCGGTGAGCAGTTCTTC.